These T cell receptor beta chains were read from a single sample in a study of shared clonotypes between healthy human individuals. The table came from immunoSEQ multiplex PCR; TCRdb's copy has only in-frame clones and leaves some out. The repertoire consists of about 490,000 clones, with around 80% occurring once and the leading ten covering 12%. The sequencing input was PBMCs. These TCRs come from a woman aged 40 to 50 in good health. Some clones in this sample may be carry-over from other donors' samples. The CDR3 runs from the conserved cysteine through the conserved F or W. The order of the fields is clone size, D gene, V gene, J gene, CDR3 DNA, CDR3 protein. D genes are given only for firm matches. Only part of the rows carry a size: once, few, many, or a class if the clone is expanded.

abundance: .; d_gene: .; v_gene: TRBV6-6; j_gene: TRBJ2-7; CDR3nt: TGTGCCAGCGGGCAGGGCTACGAGCAGTACTTC; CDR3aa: CASGQGYEQYF
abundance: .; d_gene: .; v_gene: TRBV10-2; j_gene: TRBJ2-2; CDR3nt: TGCGCCAGCAGTGGGCCCGAGGAAGGATGGCACGGGGAGCTGTTTTTT; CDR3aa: CASSGPEEGWHGELFF
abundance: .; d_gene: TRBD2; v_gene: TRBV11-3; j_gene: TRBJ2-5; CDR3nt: TGTGCCAGCAGCCCGGGACTAGGGGACTCTGAGACCCAGTACTTC; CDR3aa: CASSPGLGDSETQYF
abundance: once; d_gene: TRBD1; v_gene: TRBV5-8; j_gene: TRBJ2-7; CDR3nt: TGTGCCAGCAGCTTGGGGACAGGGGGCTACGAGCAGTACTTC; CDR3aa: CASSLGTGGYEQYF
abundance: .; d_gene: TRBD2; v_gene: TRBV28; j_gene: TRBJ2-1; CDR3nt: TGTGCCAGCAGAATACTAGCGGGAGGGCGTAATGAGCAGTTCTTC; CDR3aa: CASRILAGGRNEQFF
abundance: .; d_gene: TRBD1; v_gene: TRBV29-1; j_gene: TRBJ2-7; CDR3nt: TGCAGCGCTCCGGGACAGGGGTTGAACGAGCAGTACTTC; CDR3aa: CSAPGQGLNEQYF
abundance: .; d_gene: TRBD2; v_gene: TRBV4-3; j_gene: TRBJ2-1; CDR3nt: TGCGCCAGCAGCCAAGATTCGGCGTCTAGCGGAACATACAATGAGCAGTTCTTC; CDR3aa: CASSQDSASSGTYNEQFF
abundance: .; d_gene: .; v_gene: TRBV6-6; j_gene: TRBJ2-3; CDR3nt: TGTGCCAGCAGGACGGGAGATACGCAGTATTTT; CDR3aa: CASRTGDTQYF
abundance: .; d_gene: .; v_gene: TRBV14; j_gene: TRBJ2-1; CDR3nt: TGTGCCAGCGGGACCTACAATGAGCAGTTCTTC; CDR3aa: CASGTYNEQFF
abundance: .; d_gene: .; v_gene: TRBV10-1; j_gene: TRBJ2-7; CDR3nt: TGCGCCAGCAGTCGGGAGTCGGGGCCCTCGGAGCAGTACTTC; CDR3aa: CASSRESGPSEQYF
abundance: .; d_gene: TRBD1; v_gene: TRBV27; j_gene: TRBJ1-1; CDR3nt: TGTGCCAGCAGTCGCCTGGACAGGGCCTCTGAAGCTTTCTTT; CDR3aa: CASSRLDRASEAFF
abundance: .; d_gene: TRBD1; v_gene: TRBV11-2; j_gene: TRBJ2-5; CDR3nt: TGTGCCAGCAGCTTAGATACAGGGGTACAAGAGACCCAGTACTTC; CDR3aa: CASSLDTGVQETQYF
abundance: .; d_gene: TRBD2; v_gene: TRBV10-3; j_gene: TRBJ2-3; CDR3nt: TGTGCCATCAGACTAGCGGGAGGGGAGGATACGCAGTATTTT; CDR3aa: CAIRLAGGEDTQYF
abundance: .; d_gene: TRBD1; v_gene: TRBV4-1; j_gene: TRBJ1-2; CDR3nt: TGCGCCAGCAGCCAGCTGGACAGGGCGGACTATGGCTACACCTTC; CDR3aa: CASSQLDRADYGYTF
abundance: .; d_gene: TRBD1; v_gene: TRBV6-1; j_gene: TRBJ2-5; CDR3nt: TGTGCCAGCGGGACAGGGGGCTTGGAGACCCAGTACTTC; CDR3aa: CASGTGGLETQYF
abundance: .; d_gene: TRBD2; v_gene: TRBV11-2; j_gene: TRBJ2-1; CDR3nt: TGTGCCAGCAGCTTAGAGGGACTAGCGAATACCTACAATGAGCAGTTCTTC; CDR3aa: CASSLEGLANTYNEQFF
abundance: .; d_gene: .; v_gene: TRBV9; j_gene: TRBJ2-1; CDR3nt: TGTGCCAGCAGCGTAGCGGGAGACCCCTACAATGAGCAGTTCTTC; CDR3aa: CASSVAGDPYNEQFF
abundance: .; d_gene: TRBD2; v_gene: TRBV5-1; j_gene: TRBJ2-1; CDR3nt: TGCGCCAGCAGCTCCTCCGGGACTAGCGGGTTCGATGAGCAGTTCTTC; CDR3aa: CASSSSGTSGFDEQFF
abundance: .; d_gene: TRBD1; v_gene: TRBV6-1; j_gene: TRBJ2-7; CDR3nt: TGTGCCGGCCGGGACAGGGGGTTCGGCGAGCAGTACTTC; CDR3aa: CAGRDRGFGEQYF
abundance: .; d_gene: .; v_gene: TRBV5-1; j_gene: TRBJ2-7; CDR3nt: TGCGCCAGCAGCTTGCAGCGGCTACCTTCCTACGAGCAGTACTTC; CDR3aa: CASSLQRLPSYEQYF
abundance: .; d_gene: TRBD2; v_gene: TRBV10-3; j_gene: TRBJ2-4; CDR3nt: TGTGCCCCCAGGTTAGGACTAGCGCTAGTCTACATTCAGTACTTC; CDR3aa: CAPRLGLALVYIQYF
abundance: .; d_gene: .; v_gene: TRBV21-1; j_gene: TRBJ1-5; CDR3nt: TGTGCCAGCAGAACAGGGCCCCAGCATTTT; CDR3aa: CASRTGPQHF
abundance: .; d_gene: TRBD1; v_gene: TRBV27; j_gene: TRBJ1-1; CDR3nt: TGTGCCAGCAGGATACTTGACAGGGGGCAATCTGTAGCTTTCTTT; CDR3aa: CASRILDRGQSVAFF
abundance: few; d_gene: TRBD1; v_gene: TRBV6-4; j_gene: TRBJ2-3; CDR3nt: TGTGCCAGCAGTATGGACAGGGAAGATACGCAGTATTTT; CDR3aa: CASSMDREDTQYF
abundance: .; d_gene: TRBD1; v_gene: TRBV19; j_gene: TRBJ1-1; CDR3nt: TGTGCCAGTACCCTTACCGGGACAGGGGGCTCTGAAGCTTTCTTT; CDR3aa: CASTLTGTGGSEAFF
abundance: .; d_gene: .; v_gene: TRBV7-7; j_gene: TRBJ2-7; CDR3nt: TGTGCCAGCAGCCCAGGCGGGCCACGCGAGCAGTACTTC; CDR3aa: CASSPGGPREQYF
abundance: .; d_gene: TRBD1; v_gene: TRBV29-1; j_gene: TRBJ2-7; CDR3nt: TGCAGCGTTTCCCGGACAGGGCAAGTCGAGCAGTACTTC; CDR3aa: CSVSRTGQVEQYF
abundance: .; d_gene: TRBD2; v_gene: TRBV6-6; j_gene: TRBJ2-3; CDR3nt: TGTGCCAGCAGCCCCTGGCGGGGGAGCACAGATACGCAGTATTTT; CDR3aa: CASSPWRGSTDTQYF
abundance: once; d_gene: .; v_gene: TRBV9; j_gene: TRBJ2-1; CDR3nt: TGTGCCAGCAGCGCCAATTTGGGACTGACTCAGTTCTTC; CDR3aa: CASSANLGLTQFF
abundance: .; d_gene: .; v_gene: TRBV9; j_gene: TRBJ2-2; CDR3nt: TGTGCCAGCAGCGCTAGAGGACTACCGAACACCGGGGAGCTGTTTTTT; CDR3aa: CASSARGLPNTGELFF
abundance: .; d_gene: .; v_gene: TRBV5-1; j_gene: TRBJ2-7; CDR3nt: TGCGCCAGCAGCTTGGTGGGACGCGACACCTACGAGCAGTACTTC; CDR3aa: CASSLVGRDTYEQYF
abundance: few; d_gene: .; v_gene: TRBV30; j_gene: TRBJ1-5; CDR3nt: TGTGCCTGGACTGACAGTTCTAGCAATCAGCCCCAGCATTTT; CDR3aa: CAWTDSSSNQPQHF
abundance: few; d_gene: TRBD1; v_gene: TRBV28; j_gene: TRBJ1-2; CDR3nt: TGTGCCAGCAGCAGCAACCCTAGGACAGGGAAAAACTATGGCTACACCTTC; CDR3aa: CASSSNPRTGKNYGYTF
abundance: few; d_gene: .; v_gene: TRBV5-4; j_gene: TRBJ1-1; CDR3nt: TGTGCCAGCAGCTTGGCCCTGAACACTGAAGCTTTCTTT; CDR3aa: CASSLALNTEAFF
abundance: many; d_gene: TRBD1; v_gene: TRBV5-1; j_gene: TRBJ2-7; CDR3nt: TGCGCCAGCAGCTTTACCGGGACAGGGGAAGGAGAGCAGTACTTC; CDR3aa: CASSFTGTGEGEQYF
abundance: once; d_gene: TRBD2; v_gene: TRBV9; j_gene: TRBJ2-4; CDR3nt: TGTGCCAGCAGTACAGATAGTAGCGGGAGGGACAAAAACATTCAGTACTTC; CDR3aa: CASSTDSSGRDKNIQYF
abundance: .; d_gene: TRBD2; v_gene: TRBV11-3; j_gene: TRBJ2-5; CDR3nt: TGTGCCAGCAGCCCCGGGAGGGCTGGAGAGACCCAGTACTTC; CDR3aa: CASSPGRAGETQYF
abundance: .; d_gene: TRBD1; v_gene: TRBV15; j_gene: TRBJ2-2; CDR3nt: TGTGCCACCAGCAGAGGGACAGGGGGGACCGGGGAGCTGTTTTTT; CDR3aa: CATSRGTGGTGELFF
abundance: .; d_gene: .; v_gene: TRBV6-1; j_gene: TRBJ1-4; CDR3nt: TGTGCCAGCAGTGAGGGGTTCGGTGAAAAACTGTTTTTT; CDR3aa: CASSEGFGEKLFF
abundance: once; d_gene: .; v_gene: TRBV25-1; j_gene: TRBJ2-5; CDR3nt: TGTGCCAGCAGCGGGACGACAGGACCATTACAAGAGACCCAGTACTTC; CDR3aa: CASSGTTGPLQETQYF
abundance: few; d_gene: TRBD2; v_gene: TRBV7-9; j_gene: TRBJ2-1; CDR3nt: TGTGCCAGCAGCTTAAGGACTAGCGGGAGTGATGAGCAGTTCTTC; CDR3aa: CASSLRTSGSDEQFF
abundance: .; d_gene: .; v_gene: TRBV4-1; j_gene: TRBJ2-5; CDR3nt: TGCGCCAGCAGCCGCCAGCCCTGGGCCCAAGAGACCCAGTACTTC; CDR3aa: CASSRQPWAQETQYF
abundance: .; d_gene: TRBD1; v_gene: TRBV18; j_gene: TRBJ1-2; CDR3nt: TGTGCCAGCTCACCACAGGGGTCAGGGGGCTCCTATGGCTACACCTTC; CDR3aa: CASSPQGSGGSYGYTF